The 3 T cell receptor beta chains below were found in one sample sequenced in a study of T cell responses to AZD1222 COVID-19 vaccine. TCRdb's copy holds only in-frame clones and misses some; the assay was immunoSEQ multiplex PCR. Here the sample spans around 130,000 clones, around 94% being singletons. Source: peripheral blood, taken on day 0 of AZD1222 vaccination. These receptors came from an adult in good health.

The V gene is TRBV7-9, the J gene TRBJ1-5; D is uncertain. Germline V gene data show CDR1 as SEHNR and CDR2 as FQNEAQ (reference sequence). The CDR3 totals 11 residues. Trimming took 4 bases from V and 9 from J, leaving 7 bases between them. The CDR3 nucleotides are TGTGCCAGCAGCTCCCTTGGGCCCCAGCATTTT. Amino acids: CASSSLGPQHF.

This clone was detected only once. The genes are TRBV11-3 and TRBJ2-3, with TRBD2 matching over 7 bases. The CDR3 length is 14 residues. Germline trimming cut 5 bases from V and 4 bases from J; bases unmatched to any gene: 6. Germline CDR1 is SGHNT and CDR2 is YENEEA. In DNA, the CDR3 is TGTGCCAGCAGCCCGCAAGGACTAGCAGATACGCAGTATTTT. Translated: CASSPQGLADTQYF.

The chain recombines TRBV28 with TRBJ2-7, with TRBD2 identical over 8 bases. There are 16 residues in the CDR3. The ends lost 4 bases at V and 6 bases at J; junction bases unmatched: 14. Looked up from germline, CDR1 is MDHEN and CDR2 is SYDVKM. The CDR3: CASSYGLAGIGREQYF. In DNA, the CDR3 is TGTGCCAGCAGTTACGGACTAGCAGGGATCGGTCGCGAGCAGTACTTC.